This T cell receptor (beta chain) came from a study of T cell changes during pregnancy in multiple sclerosis. Trimming left V 0 bases short and J 11 bases short, with 17 bases between. Germline V gives CDR1 MNHNS, CDR2 SASEGT. The CDR3 consists of 14 residues. Measured with immunoSEQ multiplex PCR; TCRdb has only the in-frame clones, and not every one. The sample records under 100,000 clones, 94% being singletons. The sequence derives from a female donor with multiple sclerosis, enrolled in a pregnancy study. The sequencing here drew on peripheral blood, taken in the third trimester of pregnancy. This chain uses TRBV6-1 with TRBJ2-7; TRBD2 is a possible D gene (6 bases). The DNA of the CDR3 is TGTGCCAGCAGTGAAGCTGCGGACCCCTCGGGGGAGTACTTC. This encodes CASSEAADPSGEYF.